This T cell receptor beta chain is drawn from a study of neoadjuvant nivolumab and ipilimumab in lung cancer. Study-wide context: Nivolumab 3 mg/kg was given days 1, 15 and 29, plus ipilimumab 1 mg/kg day 1 in combination. Findings of the study overall: TCR richness and clonality were higher in tumors than adjacent uninvolved lung. Only two of four nivolumab-treated tumors gained richness and clonality by surgery.

This CDR3 is built from 14 residues. Trimming cost V 0 bases and J 0 bases, with 6 bases left between them. Germline-derived CDR1 and CDR2 are SGHRS and YFSETQ. TCRdb keeps only in-frame clones here, not all; method: immunoSEQ multiplex PCR. The sample comprises 25,000 to 35,000 clones, more than 90% of which are singletons, and roughly 2% rests with the top ten. Details on this clone: Its specificity is not known.

This chain uses TRBV5-1 with TRBJ1-1, with D unresolved. Specimen: peripheral blood, collected after neoadjuvant nivolumab, alone or with ipilimumab, at or shortly before surgery. This clonotype was sampled from an adult with non-small cell lung cancer. This chain's CDR3 is CASSLEGMNTEAFF. For the CDR3, the DNA is TGCGCCAGCAGCTTGGAAGGGATGAACACTGAAGCTTTCTTT.